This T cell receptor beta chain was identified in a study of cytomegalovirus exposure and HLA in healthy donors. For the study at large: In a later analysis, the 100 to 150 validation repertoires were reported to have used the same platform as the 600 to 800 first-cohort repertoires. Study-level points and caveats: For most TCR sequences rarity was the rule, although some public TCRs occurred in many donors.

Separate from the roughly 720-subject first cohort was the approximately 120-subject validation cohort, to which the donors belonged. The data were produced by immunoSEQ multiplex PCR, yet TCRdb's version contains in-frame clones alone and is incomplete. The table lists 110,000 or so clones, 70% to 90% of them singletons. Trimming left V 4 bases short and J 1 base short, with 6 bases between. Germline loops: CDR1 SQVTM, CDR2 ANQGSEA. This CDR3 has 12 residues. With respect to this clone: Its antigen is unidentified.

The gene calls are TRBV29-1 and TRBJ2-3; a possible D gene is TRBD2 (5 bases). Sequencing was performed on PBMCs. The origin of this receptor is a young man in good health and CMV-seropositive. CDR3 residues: CSVVEGTDTQYF. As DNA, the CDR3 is TGCAGCGTTGTGGAGGGCACAGATACGCAGTATTTT.